The rows below give T cell receptor beta chains drawn from one sample of a study of blood T cells in healthy people across ages. MiXCR, applied by TCRdb to the 5' RACE reads, yields one record per CDR3 protein. The data contain approximately 1,000,000 distinct CDR3 sequences, 45% of them singletons. The sequenced material came from blood. These receptors came from a woman aged 60-75 years in good health. CDR3s include the opening cysteine and the closing phenylalanine or tryptophan. D genes are given only for firm matches. Clone size is not always given. Where it is, it says once, few, many or a class for expanded clones.

J	size	D	V	CDR3	DNA
TRBJ2-1	-	TRBD2	TRBV6-1	CASVVAGGGEQFF	TGTGCCAGCGTTGTAGCGGGAGGGGGTGAGCAGTTCTTC
TRBJ2-1	few	TRBD1	TRBV5-1	CASSLDGTGGMDEQFF	TGCGCCAGCAGCTTGGATGGGACAGGGGGCATGGATGAGCAGTTCTTC
TRBJ2-7	-	TRBD2	TRBV27	CASRRGRGRYEQYF	TGTGCCAGCAGGAGAGGGAGGGGACGGTACGAGCAGTACTTC
TRBJ2-7	-	-	TRBV10-3	CAISGSTYEQYF	TGTGCCATCAGTGGGTCCACCTACGAGCAGTACTTC
TRBJ2-5	-	-	TRBV19	CASSIDASRQETQYF	TGTGCCAGTAGTATAGATGCTTCCAGGCAAGAGACCCAGTACTTC
TRBJ2-7	-	TRBD2	TRBV28	CASSPSGLTYEQYF	TGTGCCAGCAGTCCTAGCGGTTTGACCTACGAGCAGTACTTC
TRBJ2-3	-	-	TRBV27	CASSLSRRDTQYF	TGTGCCAGCAGTTTAAGTCGGCGAGATACGCAGTATTTT
TRBJ1-6	few	-	TRBV20-1	CSAQTDYNSPLHF	TGCAGTGCCCAAACAGACTATAATTCACCCCTCCACTTT
TRBJ1-1	-	TRBD1	TRBV29-1	CSTDRGMNTEAFF	TGCAGCACTGACAGGGGCATGAACACTGAAGCTTTCTTT
TRBJ2-1	few	TRBD2	TRBV7-2	CASSPGLAGGSSYNEQFF	TGTGCCAGCAGCCCGGGACTAGCGGGAGGGAGCTCCTACAATGAGCAGTTCTTC
TRBJ2-7	-	TRBD2	TRBV12-3/TRBV12-4	CASSFSQREIGEQYF	TGTGCCAGCAGTTTTTCTCAGCGGGAGATCGGCGAGCAGTACTTC
TRBJ2-3	-	-	TRBV20-1	CSATSTSTDTQYF	TGCAGTGCTACGAGCACTAGCACAGATACGCAGTATTTT
TRBJ2-1	-	-	TRBV9	CASKGRGRGYNEQFF	TGTGCCAGCAAGGGCCGAGGGAGGGGGTACAATGAGCAGTTCTTC
TRBJ2-7	-	-	TRBV5-1	CASSMTGVPYEQYF	TGCGCCAGCAGCATGACAGGTGTTCCCTACGAGCAGTACTTC
TRBJ2-7	-	TRBD1	TRBV7-8	CASSLGWTGTESYEQYF	TGTGCCAGCAGCCTCGGCTGGACCGGGACAGAAAGCTACGAGCAGTACTTC
TRBJ2-7	-	TRBD2	TRBV10-2	CASRNSGARYEQYF	TGCGCCAGCAGAAATAGCGGGGCCCGCTACGAGCAGTACTTC
TRBJ2-5	-	-	TRBV10-3	CAISEGGRGETQYF	TGTGCCATCAGTGAAGGGGGAAGGGGAGAGACCCAGTACTTC
TRBJ2-6	once	TRBD1	TRBV5-1	CASSSDRAAGANVLTF	TGCGCCAGCAGTTCGGACAGGGCTGCTGGGGCCAACGTCCTGACTTTC
TRBJ2-7	few	-	TRBV5-1	CASSRRGQSEQYF	TGCGCCAGCAGCCGACGGGGGCAGAGCGAGCAGTACTTC
TRBJ2-3	-	-	TRBV7-2	CASSLDGGGGDTQYF	TGTGCCAGCAGCTTAGATGGGGGAGGGGGAGATACGCAGTATTTT
TRBJ2-7	-	TRBD2	TRBV3-1	CASRNDGSGKTNEQYF	TGTGCCAGCAGAAACGACGGTAGCGGGAAGACCAATGAGCAGTACTTC
TRBJ2-7	few	-	TRBV3-1	CASSQAGGLGSSYEQYF	TGTGCCAGCAGCCAAGCCGGGGGACTGGGGAGCTCCTACGAGCAGTACTTC
TRBJ2-7	-	TRBD1	TRBV28	CASSLLRGQGRSYEQYF	TGTGCCAGCAGTTTATTACGGGGACAGGGAAGATCCTACGAGCAGTACTTC
TRBJ2-7	-	-	TRBV5-1	CASSLTGSGYYEQYF	TGCGCCAGCAGCTTGACAGGGTCCGGGTACTACGAGCAGTACTTC
TRBJ2-1	-	TRBD1	TRBV28	CASSLNSGTGVIGGQFF	TGTGCCAGCAGTTTAAACTCCGGGACAGGGGTCATAGGAGGGCAGTTCTTC
TRBJ1-4	-	-	TRBV5-8	CASSLRSGAFSTNEKLFF	TGTGCCAGCAGCTTACGTTCAGGAGCGTTTTCAACTAATGAAAAACTGTTTTTT